The clone carrying this T cell receptor (beta chain) was seen a handful of times. The data belong to a study of T-cell reconstitution after alpha-beta-depleted transplantation in children. For TCRbeta, the library was prepared with unique molecular identifiers. Each CDR3 protein is one row after TCRdb ran MiXCR on the PCR reads. The sample records some 600,000 distinct CDR3 sequences, roughly 15% being singletons. The V and J ends lost 7 bases and 3 bases, in that order; junction bases with no gene match: 4. The CDR3 is made up of 14 amino acids. The chain couples TRBV12-3 or TRBV12-4 to TRBJ2-1; TRBD2 matches 9 bases. The clonotype was recovered from a human donor who donated a stem cell graft to a child with acute myeloid leukemia. This specimen was PBMCs from the stem cell graft donor, taken from the stem cell graft. The CDR3 spells CASISGGIYNEQFF. The CDR3, as DNA: TGTGCCAGCATCAGCGGGGGGATCTACAATGAGCAGTTCTTC.